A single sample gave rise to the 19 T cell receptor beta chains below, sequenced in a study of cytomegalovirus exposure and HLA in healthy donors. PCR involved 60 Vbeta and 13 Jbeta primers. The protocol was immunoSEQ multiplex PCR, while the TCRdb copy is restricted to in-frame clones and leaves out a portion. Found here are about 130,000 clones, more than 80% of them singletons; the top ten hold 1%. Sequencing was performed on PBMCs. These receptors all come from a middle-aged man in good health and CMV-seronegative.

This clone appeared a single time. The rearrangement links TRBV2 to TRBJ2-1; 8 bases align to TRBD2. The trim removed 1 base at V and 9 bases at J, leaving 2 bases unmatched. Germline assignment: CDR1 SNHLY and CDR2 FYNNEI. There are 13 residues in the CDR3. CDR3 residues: CASSEVTSVEQFF. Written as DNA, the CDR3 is TGTGCCAGCAGTGAAGTGACTAGCGTTGAGCAGTTCTTC. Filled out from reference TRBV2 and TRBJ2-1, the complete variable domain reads EPEVTQTPSHQVTQMGQEVILRCVPISNHLYFYWYRQILGQKVEFLVSFYNNEISEKSEIFDDQFSVERPDGSNFTLKIRSTKLEDSAMYFCASSEVTSVEQFFGPGTRLTVL.

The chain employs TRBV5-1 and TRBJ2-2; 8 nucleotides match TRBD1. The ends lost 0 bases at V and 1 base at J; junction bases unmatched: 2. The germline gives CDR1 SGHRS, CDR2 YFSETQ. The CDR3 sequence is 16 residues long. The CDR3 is CASSLAGTGNTGELFF. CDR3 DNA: TGCGCCAGCAGCTTGGCCGGGACAGGGAACACCGGGGAGCTGTTTTTT. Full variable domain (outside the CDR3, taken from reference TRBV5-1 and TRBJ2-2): KAGVTQTPRYLIKTRGQQVTLSCSPISGHRSVSWYQQTPGQGLQFLFEYFSETQRNKGNFPGRFSGRQFSNSRSEMNVSTLELGDSALYLCASSLAGTGNTGELFFGEGSRLTVL.

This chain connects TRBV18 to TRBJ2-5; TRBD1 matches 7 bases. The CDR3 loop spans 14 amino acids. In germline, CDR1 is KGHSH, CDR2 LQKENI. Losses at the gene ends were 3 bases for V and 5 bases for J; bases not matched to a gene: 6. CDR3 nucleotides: TGTGCCAGCTCACCGGACAGGTCTGGGGAGACCCAGTACTTC. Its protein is CASSPDRSGETQYF.

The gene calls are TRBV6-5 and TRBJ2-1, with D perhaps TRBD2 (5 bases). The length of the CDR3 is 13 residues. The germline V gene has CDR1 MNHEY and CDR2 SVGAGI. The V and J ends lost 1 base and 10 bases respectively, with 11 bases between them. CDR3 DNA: TGTGCCAGCAGTTACTACCGGACGGGAGAGCAGTTCTTC. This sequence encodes CASSYYRTGEQFF.

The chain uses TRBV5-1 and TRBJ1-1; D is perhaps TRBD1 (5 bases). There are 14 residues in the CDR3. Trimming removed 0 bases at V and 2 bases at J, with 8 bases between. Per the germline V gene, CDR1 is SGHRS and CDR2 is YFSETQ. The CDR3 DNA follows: TGCGCCAGCAGCTTGGACGGACAAAACACTGAAGCTTTCTTT. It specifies CASSLDGQNTEAFF.

The CDR3 DNA is TGTGCCAGCAGCTTAGCGAACAGGGGGTCTACCTTC. It encodes CASSLANRGSTF. The chain has TRBV7-9 and TRBJ1-2; 8 nucleotides agree with TRBD1. The CDR3 sequence is 12 residues long. The germline gives CDR1 SEHNR, CDR2 FQNEAQ (reference sequence). V trimming: 0 bases; J trimming: 14 bases; junction bases outside the gene matches: 5.

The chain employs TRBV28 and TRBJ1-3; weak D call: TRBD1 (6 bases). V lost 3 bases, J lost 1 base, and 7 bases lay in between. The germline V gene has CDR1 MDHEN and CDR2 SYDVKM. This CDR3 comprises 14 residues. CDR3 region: CASSFRGSGNTIYF. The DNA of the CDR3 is TGTGCCAGCAGTTTTAGGGGGTCTGGAAACACCATATATTTT.

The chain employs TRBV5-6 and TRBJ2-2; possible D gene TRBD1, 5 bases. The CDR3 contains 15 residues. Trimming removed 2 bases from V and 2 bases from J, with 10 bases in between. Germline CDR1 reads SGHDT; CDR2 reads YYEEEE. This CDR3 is CASSFKQVNTGELFF. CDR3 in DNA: TGTGCCAGCAGCTTTAAACAGGTTAACACCGGGGAGCTGTTTTTT.

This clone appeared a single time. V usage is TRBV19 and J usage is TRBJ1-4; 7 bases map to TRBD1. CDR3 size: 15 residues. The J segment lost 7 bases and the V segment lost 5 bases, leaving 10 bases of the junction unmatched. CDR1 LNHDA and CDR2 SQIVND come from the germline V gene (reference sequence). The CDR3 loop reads CASSERQGVGEKLFF. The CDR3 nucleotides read TGTGCCAGTAGTGAGCGGCAGGGGGTGGGTGAAAAACTGTTTTTT.

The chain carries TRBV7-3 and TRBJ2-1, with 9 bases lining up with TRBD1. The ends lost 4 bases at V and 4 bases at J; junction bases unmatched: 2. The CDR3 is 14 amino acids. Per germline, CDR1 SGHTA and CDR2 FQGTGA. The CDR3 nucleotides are TGTGCCAGCAGCTCCGGGACAGGGTACAATGAGCAGTTCTTC. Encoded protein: CASSSGTGYNEQFF.

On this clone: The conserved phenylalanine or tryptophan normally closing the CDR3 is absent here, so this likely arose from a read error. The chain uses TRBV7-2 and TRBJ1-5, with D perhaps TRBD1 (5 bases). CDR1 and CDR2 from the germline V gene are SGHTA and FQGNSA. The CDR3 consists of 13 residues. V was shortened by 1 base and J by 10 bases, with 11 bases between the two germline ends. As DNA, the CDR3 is TGTGCCAGCAGCTTAGAGGCAACAGGCCCCCAGCATGTT. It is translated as CASSLEATGPQHV.

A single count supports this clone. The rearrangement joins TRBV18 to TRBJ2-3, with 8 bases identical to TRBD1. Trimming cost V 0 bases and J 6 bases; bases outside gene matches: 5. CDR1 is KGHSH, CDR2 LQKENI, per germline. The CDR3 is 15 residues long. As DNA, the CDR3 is TGTGCCAGCTCACCACCTCAGGGGGCATGGGATACGCAGTATTTT. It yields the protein CASSPPQGAWDTQYF.

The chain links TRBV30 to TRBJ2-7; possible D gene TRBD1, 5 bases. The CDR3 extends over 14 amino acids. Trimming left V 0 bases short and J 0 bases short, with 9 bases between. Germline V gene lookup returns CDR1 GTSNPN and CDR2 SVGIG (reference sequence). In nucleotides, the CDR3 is TGTGCCTGGAGTGTACCAGGGATCTCCTACGAGCAGTACTTC. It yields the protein CAWSVPGISYEQYF.

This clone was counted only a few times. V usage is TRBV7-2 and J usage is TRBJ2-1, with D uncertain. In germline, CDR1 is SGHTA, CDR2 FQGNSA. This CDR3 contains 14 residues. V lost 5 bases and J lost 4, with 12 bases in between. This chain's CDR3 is CASSPPEQYNEQFF. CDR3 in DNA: TGTGCCAGCAGCCCCCCGGAGCAGTACAATGAGCAGTTCTTC.

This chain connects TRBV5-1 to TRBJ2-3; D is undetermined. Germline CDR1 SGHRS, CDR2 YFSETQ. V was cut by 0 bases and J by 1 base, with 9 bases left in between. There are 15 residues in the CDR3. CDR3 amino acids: CASSLEERGTDTQYF. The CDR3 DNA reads TGCGCCAGCAGCTTGGAGGAACGGGGCACAGATACGCAGTATTTT.

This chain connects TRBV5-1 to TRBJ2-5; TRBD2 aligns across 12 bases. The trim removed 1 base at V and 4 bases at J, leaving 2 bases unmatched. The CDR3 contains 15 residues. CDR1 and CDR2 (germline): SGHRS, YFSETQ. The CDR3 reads CASSLKLAGGETQYF. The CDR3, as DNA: TGCGCCAGCAGCTTGAAACTAGCGGGAGGAGAGACCCAGTACTTC.

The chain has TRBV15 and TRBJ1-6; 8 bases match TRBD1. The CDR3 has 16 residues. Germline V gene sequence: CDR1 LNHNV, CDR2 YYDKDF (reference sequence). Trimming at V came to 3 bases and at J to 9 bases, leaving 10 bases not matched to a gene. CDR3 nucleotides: TGTGCCACCAGCAGCCAATCGACAGGGGTTGGTTCACCCCTCCACTTT. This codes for CATSSQSTGVGSPLHF.

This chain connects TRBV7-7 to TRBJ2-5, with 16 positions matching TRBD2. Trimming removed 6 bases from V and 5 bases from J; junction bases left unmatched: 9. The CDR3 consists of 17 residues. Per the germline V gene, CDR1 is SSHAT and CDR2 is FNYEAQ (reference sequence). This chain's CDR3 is CASSSGTSGGARETQYF. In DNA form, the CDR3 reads TGTGCCAGCAGTTCCGGGACTAGCGGGGGGGCAAGGGAGACCCAGTACTTC.

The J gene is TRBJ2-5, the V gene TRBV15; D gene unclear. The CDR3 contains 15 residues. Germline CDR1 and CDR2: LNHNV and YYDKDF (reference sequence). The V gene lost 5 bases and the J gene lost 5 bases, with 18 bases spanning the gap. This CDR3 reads CATSGRASRSETQYF. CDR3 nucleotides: TGTGCCACCAGCGGCCGCGCGTCGAGGTCGGAGACCCAGTACTTC. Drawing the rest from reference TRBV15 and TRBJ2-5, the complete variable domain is DAMVIQNPRYQVTQFGKPVTLSCSQTLNHNVMYWYQQKSSQAPKLLFHYYDKDFNNEADTPDNFQSRRPNTSFCFLDIRSPGLGDTAMYLCATSGRASRSETQYFGPGTRLLVL.